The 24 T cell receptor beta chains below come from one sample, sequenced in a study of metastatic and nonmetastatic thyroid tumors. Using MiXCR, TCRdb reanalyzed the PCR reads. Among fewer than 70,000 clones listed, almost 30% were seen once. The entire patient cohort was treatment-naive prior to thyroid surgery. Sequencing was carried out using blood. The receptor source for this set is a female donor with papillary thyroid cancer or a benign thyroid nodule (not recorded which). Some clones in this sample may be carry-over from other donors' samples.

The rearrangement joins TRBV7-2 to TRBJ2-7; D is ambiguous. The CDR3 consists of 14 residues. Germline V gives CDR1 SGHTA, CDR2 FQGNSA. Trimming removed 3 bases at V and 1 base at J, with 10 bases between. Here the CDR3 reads CASSLRSSSYEQYF. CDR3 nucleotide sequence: TGTGCCAGCAGCTTGCGGAGTTCATCCTACGAGCAGTACTTC.

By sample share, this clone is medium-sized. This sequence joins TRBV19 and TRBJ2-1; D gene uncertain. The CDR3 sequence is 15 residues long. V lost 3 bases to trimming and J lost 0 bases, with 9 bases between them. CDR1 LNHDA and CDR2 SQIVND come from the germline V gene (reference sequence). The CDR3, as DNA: TGTGCCAGTAGTATGGATCCTAGCTCCTACAATGAGCAGTTCTTC. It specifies CASSMDPSSYNEQFF. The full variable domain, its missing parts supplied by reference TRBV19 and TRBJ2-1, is DGGITQSPKYLFRKEGQNVTLSCEQNLNHDAMYWYRQDPGQGLRLIYYSQIVNDFQKGDIAEGYSVSREKKESFPLTVTSAQKNPTAFYLCASSMDPSSYNEQFFGPGTRLTVL.

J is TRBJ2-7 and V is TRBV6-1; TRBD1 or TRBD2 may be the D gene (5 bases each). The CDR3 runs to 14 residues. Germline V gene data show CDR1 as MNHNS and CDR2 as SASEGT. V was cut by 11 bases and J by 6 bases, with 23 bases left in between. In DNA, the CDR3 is TGTGCCGTCTCCGCCGGGACGGCGGCGACCGAGCAGTACTTC. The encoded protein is CAVSAGTAATEQYF.

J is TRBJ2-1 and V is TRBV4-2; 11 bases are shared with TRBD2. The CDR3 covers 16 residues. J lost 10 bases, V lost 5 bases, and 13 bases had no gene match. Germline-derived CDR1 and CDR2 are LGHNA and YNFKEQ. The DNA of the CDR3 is TGTGCCAGCAGCACCCCGGGACTAGCGGAATGCAACGAGCAGTTCTTC. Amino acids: CASSTPGLAECNEQFF.

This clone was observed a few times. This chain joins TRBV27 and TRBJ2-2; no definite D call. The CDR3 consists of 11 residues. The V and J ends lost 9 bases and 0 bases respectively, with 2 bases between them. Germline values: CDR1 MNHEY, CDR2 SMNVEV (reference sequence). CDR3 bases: TGTGCCAGTTCGAACACCGGGGAGCTGTTTTTT. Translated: CASSNTGELFF.

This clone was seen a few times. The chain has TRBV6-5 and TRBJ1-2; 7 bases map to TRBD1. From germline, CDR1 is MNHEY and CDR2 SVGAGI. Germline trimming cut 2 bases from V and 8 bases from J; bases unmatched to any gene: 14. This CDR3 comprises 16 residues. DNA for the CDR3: TGTGCCAGCAGTTACACATTATCCGGGACAGTTTTCGGCTACACCTTC. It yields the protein CASSYTLSGTVFGYTF.

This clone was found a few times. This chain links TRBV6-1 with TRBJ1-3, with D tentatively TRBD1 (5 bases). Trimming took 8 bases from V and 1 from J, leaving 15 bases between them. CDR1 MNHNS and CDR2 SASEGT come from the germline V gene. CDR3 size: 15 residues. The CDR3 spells CASGARAVSGNTIYF. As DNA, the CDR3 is TGTGCCAGCGGGGCGAGGGCCGTATCTGGAAACACCATATATTTT.

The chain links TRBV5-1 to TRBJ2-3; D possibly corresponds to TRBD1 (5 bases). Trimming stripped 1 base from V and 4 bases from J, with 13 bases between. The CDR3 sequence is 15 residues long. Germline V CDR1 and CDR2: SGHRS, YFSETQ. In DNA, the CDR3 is TGCGCCAGCAGCTTGTGGGGTGACAGTGCAGATACGCAGTATTTT. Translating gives CASSLWGDSADTQYF.

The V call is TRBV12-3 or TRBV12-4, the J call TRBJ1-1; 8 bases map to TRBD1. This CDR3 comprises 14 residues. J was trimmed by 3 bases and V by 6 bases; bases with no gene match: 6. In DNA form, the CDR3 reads TGTGCCAGCAGCCGCCAGGGGGCTGACACTGAAGCTTTCTTT. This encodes CASSRQGADTEAFF.

The chain's CDR3 is CAWSGALNQPQHF. The CDR3 region has the DNA TGTGCCTGGAGTGGGGCCCTCAATCAGCCCCAGCATTTT. The V call is TRBV30, the J call TRBJ1-5; D is undetermined. Germline loops: CDR1 GTSNPN, CDR2 SVGIG (reference sequence). The CDR3 is 13 amino acids. Trimming took off 1 base at V and 3 bases at J, with 7 bases between the two ends.

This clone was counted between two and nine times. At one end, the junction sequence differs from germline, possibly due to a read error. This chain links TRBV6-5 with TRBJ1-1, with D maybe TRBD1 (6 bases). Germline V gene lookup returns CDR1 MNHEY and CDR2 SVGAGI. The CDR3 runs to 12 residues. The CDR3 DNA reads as TGTGCCAGCAGTTATGGGGGGCGCAAAGCTCTCTTT. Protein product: CASSYGGRKALF.

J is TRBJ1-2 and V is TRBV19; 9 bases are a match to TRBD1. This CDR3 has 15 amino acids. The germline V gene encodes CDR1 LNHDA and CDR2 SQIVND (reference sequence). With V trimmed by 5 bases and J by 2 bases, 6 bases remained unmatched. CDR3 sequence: CASSASGTGNYGYTF. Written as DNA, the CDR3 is TGTGCCAGTAGTGCGTCCGGGACAGGGAACTATGGCTACACCTTC.

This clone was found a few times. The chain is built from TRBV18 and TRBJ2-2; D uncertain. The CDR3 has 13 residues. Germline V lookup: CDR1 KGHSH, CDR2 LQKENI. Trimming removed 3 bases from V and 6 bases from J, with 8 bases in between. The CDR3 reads CASSPPGPGELFF. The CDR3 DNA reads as TGTGCCAGCTCACCCCCGGGTCCCGGGGAGCTGTTTTTT.

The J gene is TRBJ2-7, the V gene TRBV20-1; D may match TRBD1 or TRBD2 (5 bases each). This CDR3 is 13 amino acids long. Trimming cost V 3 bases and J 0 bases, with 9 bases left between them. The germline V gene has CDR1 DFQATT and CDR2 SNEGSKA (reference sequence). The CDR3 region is CSARGVNSYEQYF. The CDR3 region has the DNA TGCAGTGCTAGGGGGGTGAACTCCTACGAGCAGTACTTC.

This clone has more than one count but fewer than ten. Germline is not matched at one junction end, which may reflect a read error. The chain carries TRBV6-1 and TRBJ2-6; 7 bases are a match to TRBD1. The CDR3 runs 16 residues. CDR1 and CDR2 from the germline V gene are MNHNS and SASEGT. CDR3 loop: CASSAGQVAGANILTF. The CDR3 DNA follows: TGTGCCAGCAGTGCCGGACAGGTCGCTGGGGCCAACATCCTGACTTTC.

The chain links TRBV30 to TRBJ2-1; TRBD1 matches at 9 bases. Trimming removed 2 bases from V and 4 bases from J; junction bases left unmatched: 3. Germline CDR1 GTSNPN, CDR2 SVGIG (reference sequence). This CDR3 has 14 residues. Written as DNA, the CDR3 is TGTGCCTGGAGTACACAGGGGGCTTACAATGAGCAGTTCTTC. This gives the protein CAWSTQGAYNEQFF.

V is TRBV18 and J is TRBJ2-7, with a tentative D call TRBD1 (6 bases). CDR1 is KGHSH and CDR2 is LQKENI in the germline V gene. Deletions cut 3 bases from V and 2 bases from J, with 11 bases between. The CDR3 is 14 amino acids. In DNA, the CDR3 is TGTGCCAGCTCACCCCGACAGGATCCCTACGAGCAGTACTTC. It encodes CASSPRQDPYEQYF. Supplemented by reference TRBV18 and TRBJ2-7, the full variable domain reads NAGVMQNPRHLVRRRGQEARLRCSPMKGHSHVYWYRQLPEEGLKFMVYLQKENIIDESGMPKERFSAEFPKEGPSILRIQQVVRGDSAAYFCASSPRQDPYEQYFGPGTRLTVT.

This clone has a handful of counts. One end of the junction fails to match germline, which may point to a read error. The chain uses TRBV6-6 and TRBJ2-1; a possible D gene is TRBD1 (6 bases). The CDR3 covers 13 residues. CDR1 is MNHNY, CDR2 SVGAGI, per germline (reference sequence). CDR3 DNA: TGTGCCGGCAGTTACTCAGGGGAGAGTGAGCAGTTCTTC. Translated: CAGSYSGESEQFF.

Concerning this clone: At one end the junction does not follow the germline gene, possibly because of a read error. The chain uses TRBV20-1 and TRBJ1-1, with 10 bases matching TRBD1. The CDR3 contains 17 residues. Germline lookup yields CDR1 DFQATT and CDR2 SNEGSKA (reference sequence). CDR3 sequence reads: CSARSRQGARENSEAFF. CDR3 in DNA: TGCAGTGCTAGATCCCGACAGGGGGCGCGAGAGAACAGTGAAGCTTTCTTT.

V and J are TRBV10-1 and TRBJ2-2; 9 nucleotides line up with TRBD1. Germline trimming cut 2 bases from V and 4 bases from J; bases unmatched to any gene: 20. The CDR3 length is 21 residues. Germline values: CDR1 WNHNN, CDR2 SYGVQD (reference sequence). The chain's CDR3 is CASSEGYRGPTGIEATGELFF. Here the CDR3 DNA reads TGCGCCAGCAGTGAGGGATACAGGGGGCCAACTGGCATCGAGGCCACCGGGGAGCTGTTTTTT.

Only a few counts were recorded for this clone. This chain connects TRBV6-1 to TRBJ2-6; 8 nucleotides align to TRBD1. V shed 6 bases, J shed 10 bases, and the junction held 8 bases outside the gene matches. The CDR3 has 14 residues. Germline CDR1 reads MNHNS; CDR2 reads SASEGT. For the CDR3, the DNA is TGTGCCAGCAGCCCCGGGACAGGTTTTAACGTCCTGACTTTC. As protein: CASSPGTGFNVLTF.

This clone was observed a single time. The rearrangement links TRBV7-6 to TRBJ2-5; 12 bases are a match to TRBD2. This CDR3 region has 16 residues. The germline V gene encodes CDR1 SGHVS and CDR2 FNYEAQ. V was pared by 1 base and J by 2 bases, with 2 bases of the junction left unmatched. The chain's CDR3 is CASSLGGLAGQETQYF. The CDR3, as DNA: TGTGCCAGCAGCTTAGGCGGACTAGCGGGACAAGAGACCCAGTACTTC.

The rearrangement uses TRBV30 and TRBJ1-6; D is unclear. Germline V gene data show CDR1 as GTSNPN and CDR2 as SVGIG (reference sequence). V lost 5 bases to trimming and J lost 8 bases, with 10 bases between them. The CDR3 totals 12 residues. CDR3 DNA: TGTGCCTGGGGTTACGGGGATTCACCCCTCCACTTT. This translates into CAWGYGDSPLHF.

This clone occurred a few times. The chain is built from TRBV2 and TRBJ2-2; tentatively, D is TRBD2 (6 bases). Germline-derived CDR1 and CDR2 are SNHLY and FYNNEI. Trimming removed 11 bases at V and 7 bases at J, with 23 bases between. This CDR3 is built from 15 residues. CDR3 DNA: TGTGCCGGGTCGGGACTCACAACAAGGGGCGGGGAGCTGTTTTTT. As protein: CAGSGLTTRGGELFF.